This TCR beta chain emerged from a study of CD8 T cells in Susac syndrome. Sequencing of TCR beta drew on CD8+ and CD4+ T cells from blood. Both CD4+ and CD8+ T cells were negatively isolated, and TEMRA cells underwent FACS enrichment. After extraction with the RNeasy kit, roughly 0.5 to 1 ug of the RNA was reverse transcribed using random hexamers. Coverage of TCR beta CDR3 amplification by immunoSEQ multiplex PCR extended to 54 Vbeta and 13 Jbeta. TCRdb re-derived calls from the immunoSEQ multiplex PCR reads in MiXCR, one entry per CDR3 protein. The repertoire holds approximately 200,000 distinct CDR3 sequences, with 80% to 95% as singletons. After removal of 0 bases from V and 4 bases from J, the junction contained 7 bases not matched to a gene. Looked up from germline, CDR1 is SGHTA and CDR2 is FQGTGA. The CDR3 loop spans 16 amino acids.

The V gene is TRBV7-3, the J gene TRBJ1-2; 8 bases fit TRBD1. This receptor was obtained from a human donor with multiple sclerosis. Sequenced sample: CD8+ T cells from PBMCs. The CDR3, as DNA: TGTGCCAGCAGCTTAACGGCAGGGGGCATTGGCTATGGCTACACCTTC. Protein product: CASSLTAGGIGYGYTF.